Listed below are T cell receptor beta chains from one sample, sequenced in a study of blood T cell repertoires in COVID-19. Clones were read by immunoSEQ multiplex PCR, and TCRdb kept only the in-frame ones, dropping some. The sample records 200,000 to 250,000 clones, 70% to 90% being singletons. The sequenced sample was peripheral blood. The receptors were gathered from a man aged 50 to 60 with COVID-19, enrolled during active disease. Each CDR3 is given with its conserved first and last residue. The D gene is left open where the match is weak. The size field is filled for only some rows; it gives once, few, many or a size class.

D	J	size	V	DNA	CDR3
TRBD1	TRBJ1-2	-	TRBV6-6	TGTGCCAGCAGTTACTCAAAGGGGGCCCTCTATGGCTACACCTTC	CASSYSKGALYGYTF
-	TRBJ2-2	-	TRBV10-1	TGCGCCAGCAGTGCCCTCACCGGGGAGCTGTTTTTT	CASSALTGELFF
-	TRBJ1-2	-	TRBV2	TGTGCCAGCAGTGAGGCTCCGGGGGGGGAAAACTATGGCTACACCTTC	CASSEAPGGENYGYTF
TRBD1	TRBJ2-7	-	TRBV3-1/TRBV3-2	TGTGCCAGCAGCCGACAGGGCCGCTACGAGCAGTACTTC	CASSRQGRYEQYF
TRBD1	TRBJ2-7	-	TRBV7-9	TGTGCCAGCAGCTCCGCCCCCACTCTTACGGGACAGGGGGCGTACGAGCAGTACTTC	CASSSAPTLTGQGAYEQYF
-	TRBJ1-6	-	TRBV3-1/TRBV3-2	TGTGCCAGCAGCTACGCCGGCCAGGGGCGGAAATCCCTCCACTTT	CASSYAGQGRKSLHF
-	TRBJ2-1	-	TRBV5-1	TGCGCCAGCAGCTTGGGAGGGGGTACGGGCAATGAGCAGTTCTTC	CASSLGGGTGNEQFF
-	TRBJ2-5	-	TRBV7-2	TGTGCCAGCAGCCCACGCGCGGTGGGGGCACGGGAGACCCAGTACTTC	CASSPRAVGARETQYF
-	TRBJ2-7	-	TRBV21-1	TGTGCCAACCCGGGGTACGAGCAGTACTTC	CANPGYEQYF
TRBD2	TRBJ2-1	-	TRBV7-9	TGTGCCAGCAGCTCAGGCTGGTCTAGCGGGAGCGATGAGCAGTTCTTC	CASSSGWSSGSDEQFF
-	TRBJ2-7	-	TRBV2	TGTGCCAGCAGTGAAACTCGGGTTCACTACGAGCAGTACTTC	CASSETRVHYEQYF
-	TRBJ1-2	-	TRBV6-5	TGTGCCACCCGGGCGGCGGGAGACAACTATGGCTACACCTTC	CATRAAGDNYGYTF
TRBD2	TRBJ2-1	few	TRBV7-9	TGTGCCAGCAGCCGTAGCGGGAGCTCGGGCAATGAGCAGTTCTTC	CASSRSGSSGNEQFF